This TCR beta chain comes out of a study of STAT5B mutations in CD4+ large granular lymphocyte leukemia. About the research overall: Anti-CD4 microbead selection came after CD8+ cell depletion in cryopreserved samples. Findings and caveats of the study: Only six or seven CD4-sorted patient samples were compared with healthy controls for clonality.

This table comes from immunoSEQ multiplex PCR, and its TCRdb copy is limited to in-frame clones, with some not included. Altogether thousands of clones are present, 76% being singletons, with the ten largest covering 65% to 75%. Comments on this clone: The target antigen is unknown.

Either unselected PBMC or bead-purified CD4+, CD4+CD8+, CD57+ or CD56+ cells were sequenced. The specimen was PBMCs. This receptor was taken from a man in his 70s with CD4+ T-cell large granular lymphocyte leukemia.

CDR3 bases: TGTGCCAGCAGCCTCAGCGGACCCTACAATGAGCAGTTCTTC. This codes for CASSLSGPYNEQFF. This chain connects TRBV6-5 to TRBJ2-1, with D tentatively TRBD2 (5 bases). This CDR3 spans 14 amino acids. Trimming shortened V by 6 bases and J by 2 bases, and 11 bases separated the two germline ends. Germline CDR1 MNHEY, CDR2 SVGAGI.